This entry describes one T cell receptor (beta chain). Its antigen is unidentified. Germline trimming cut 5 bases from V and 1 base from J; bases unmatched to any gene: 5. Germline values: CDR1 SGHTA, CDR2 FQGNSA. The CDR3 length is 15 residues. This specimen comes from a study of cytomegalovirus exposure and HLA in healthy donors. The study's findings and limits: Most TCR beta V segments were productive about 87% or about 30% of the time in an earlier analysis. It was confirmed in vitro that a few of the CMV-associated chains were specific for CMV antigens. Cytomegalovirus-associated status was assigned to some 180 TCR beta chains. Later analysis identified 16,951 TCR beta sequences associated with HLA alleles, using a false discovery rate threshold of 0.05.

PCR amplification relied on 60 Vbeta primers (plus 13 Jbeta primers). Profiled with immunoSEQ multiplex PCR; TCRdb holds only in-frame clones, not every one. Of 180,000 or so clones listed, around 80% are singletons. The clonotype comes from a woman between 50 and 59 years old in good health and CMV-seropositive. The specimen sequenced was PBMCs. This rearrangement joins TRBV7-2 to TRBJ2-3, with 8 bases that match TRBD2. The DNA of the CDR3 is TGTGCCAGCAGCACCGACGGGGGGGGCACAGATACGCAGTATTTT. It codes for CASSTDGGGTDTQYF.